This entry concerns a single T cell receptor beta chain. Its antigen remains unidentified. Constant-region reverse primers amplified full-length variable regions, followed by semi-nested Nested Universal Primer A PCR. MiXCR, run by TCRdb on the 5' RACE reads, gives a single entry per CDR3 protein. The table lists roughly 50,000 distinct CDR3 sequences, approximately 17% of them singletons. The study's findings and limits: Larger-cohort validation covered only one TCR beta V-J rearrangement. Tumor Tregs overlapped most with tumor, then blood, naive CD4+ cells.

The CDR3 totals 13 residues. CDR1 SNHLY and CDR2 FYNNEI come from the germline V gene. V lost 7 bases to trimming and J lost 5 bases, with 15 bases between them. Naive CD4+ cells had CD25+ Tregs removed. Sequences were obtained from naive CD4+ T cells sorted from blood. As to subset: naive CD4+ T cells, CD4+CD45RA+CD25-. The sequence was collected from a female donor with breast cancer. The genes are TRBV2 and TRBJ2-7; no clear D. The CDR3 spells CASIRTGLDEQYF. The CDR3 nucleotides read TGTGCCAGCATCCGGACGGGTCTCGACGAGCAGTACTTC. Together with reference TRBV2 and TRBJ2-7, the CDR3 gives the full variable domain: EPEVTQTPSHQVTQMGQEVILRCVPISNHLYFYWYRQILGQKVEFLVSFYNNEISEKSEIFDDQFSVERPDGSNFTLKIRSTKLEDSAMYFCASIRTGLDEQYFGPGTRLTVT.